Below are 17 T cell receptor beta chains sequenced from a single sample in a study of blood T cell repertoires in COVID-19 (dated by TCRdb to the early 2020s). The library was made by the immunoSEQ multiplex PCR assay. Here the immuneACCESS table is served through TCRdb, limited to in-frame sequences with V and J called. Missing clones are a known gap in these copies; in checked studies unresolved V genes cover under half, and the rest lacks a known reason. This sample lists tens of thousands of clones; 70% to 90% were detected once. The top ten clones comprise 9.3% of the sample. Sequencing was performed on peripheral blood. These receptors all stem from a human donor in a cohort sampled during active COVID-19.

This clone showed up just once. V is TRBV2 and J is TRBJ2-7, with 10 bases identical to TRBD1. The CDR3 spans 13 residues. After removal of 6 bases from V and 6 bases from J, the junction contained 5 bases not matched to a gene. From germline, CDR1 is SNHLY and CDR2 FYNNEI. The CDR3 is CASRGQGSGEQYF. The CDR3 DNA is TGTGCCAGCAGGGGACAGGGGTCCGGCGAGCAGTACTTC.

The rearrangement links TRBV6-4 to TRBJ2-2; maybe TRBD2 (5 bases). The length of the CDR3 is 13 residues. Trimming pared 4 bases from V and 4 bases from J, leaving 7 bases between. Germline V gene data show CDR1 as MRHNA and CDR2 as SNTAGT. Written as DNA, the CDR3 is TGTGCCAGCAGTGTGGCGGGCACCGGGGAGCTGTTTTTT. It encodes CASSVAGTGELFF.

This clone is a singleton in its sample. The V and J genes are TRBV6-6 and TRBJ2-5; D is perhaps TRBD2 (5 bases). The CDR3 is 14 amino acids. Trimming took 0 bases from V and 3 from J, leaving 8 bases between them. Germline values: CDR1 MNHNY, CDR2 SVGAGI (reference sequence). CDR3 sequence: CASSYSAGKETQYF. Here the CDR3 DNA reads TGTGCCAGCAGTTACTCGGCGGGCAAAGAGACCCAGTACTTC.

The rearrangement links TRBV19 to TRBJ2-1; 9 bases are a match to TRBD2. CDR1 LNHDA and CDR2 SQIVND come from the germline V gene (reference sequence). This CDR3 comprises 14 residues. Germline trimming cut 7 bases from V and 7 bases from J; bases unmatched to any gene: 8. The CDR3 loop reads CASIGGGAGNEQFF. The CDR3 coding sequence is TGTGCCAGTATCGGCGGGGGGGCGGGAAATGAGCAGTTCTTC.

This CDR3 is CASSIVTGAGTGELFF. CDR3 in DNA: TGCGCCAGCAGCATCGTAACAGGGGCTGGGACCGGGGAGCTGTTTTTT. The rearrangement links TRBV5-1 to TRBJ2-2; TRBD1 matches at 7 bases. From germline, CDR1 is SGHRS and CDR2 YFSETQ. Trimming cost V 4 bases and J 5 bases; bases outside gene matches: 11. This CDR3 has 16 amino acids. Full variable domain (outside the CDR3, taken from reference TRBV5-1 and TRBJ2-2): KAGVTQTPRYLIKTRGQQVTLSCSPISGHRSVSWYQQTPGQGLQFLFEYFSETQRNKGNFPGRFSGRQFSNSRSEMNVSTLELGDSALYLCASSIVTGAGTGELFFGEGSRLTVL.

This chain uses TRBV5-1 with TRBJ1-2; D call uncertain. Germline values: CDR1 SGHRS, CDR2 YFSETQ. V was trimmed by 4 bases and J by 5 bases, leaving 27 bases between them. The CDR3 loop spans 18 amino acids. This chain's CDR3 is CASSPSRIFEEGPYGYTF. CDR3 sequence (DNA): TGCGCCAGCAGCCCAAGCCGTATCTTTGAGGAGGGTCCGTATGGCTACACCTTC.

This chain uses TRBV5-1 with TRBJ1-1; possibly TRBD1 for D (5 bases). Between the trimmed V and J ends, which lost 4 bases and 4 bases, there was a span of 14 bases. This CDR3 has 14 residues. The germline CDR1 and CDR2 sequences are SGHRS and YFSETQ. The CDR3 spells CASSRQGGGTEAFF. CDR3 nucleotides: TGCGCCAGCAGCCGGCAGGGAGGAGGCACTGAAGCTTTCTTT.

The CDR3 protein is CASSSGLQGTEAFF. For the CDR3, the DNA is TGTGCCAGCAGCTCGGGACTCCAGGGAACTGAAGCTTTCTTT. The V gene is TRBV7-9, the J gene TRBJ1-1; D is perhaps TRBD1 (5 bases). The V end lost 4 bases, the J end lost 5 bases, and 14 bases lay between the germline ends. This CDR3 comprises 14 residues. Germline assignment: CDR1 SEHNR and CDR2 FQNEAQ (reference sequence).

The J gene is TRBJ1-1, the V gene TRBV5-6; TRBD1 agrees at 8 bases. The length of the CDR3 is 16 residues. The ends lost 2 bases at V and 8 bases at J; junction bases unmatched: 14. CDR1 is SGHDT, CDR2 YYEEEE, per germline. Here the CDR3 DNA reads TGTGCCAGCAGCTTCTGGACGGGACAGGTAACTAGGGAAGCTTTCTTT. It specifies CASSFWTGQVTREAFF.

The V gene is TRBV15, the J gene TRBJ2-7; 8 positions agree with TRBD1. V lost 0 bases, J lost 6 bases, and 1 base stayed unmatched. CDR3 length: 13 residues. CDR1 LNHNV and CDR2 YYDKDF come from the germline V gene (reference sequence). The CDR3 bases are TGTGCCACCAGCAGAGATGGACAGGGCGAGCAGTACTTC. Translation: CATSRDGQGEQYF.

The chain links TRBV19 to TRBJ2-1; D perhaps matches TRBD2 (6 bases). Germline V gives CDR1 LNHDA, CDR2 SQIVND (reference sequence). CDR3 length: 13 residues. Trimming removed 4 bases at V and 7 bases at J, with 11 bases between. The CDR3 DNA sequence: TGTGCCAGTAGTAAGCGGGCAGAGAATGAGCAGTTCTTC. The encoded protein is CASSKRAENEQFF. Full variable domain (missing parts from reference TRBV19 and TRBJ2-1): DGGITQSPKYLFRKEGQNVTLSCEQNLNHDAMYWYRQDPGQGLRLIYYSQIVNDFQKGDIAEGYSVSREKKESFPLTVTSAQKNPTAFYLCASSKRAENEQFFGPGTRLTVL.

The chain uses TRBV5-6 and TRBJ2-7, with 7 nucleotides matching TRBD1. In germline, CDR1 is SGHDT, CDR2 YYEEEE. This CDR3 region has 13 residues. V lost 2 bases to trimming and J lost 2 bases; unmatched junction nucleotides: 1. The CDR3 reads CASSLDRAYEQYF. DNA of the CDR3: TGTGCCAGCAGCTTAGACAGGGCCTACGAGCAGTACTTC.

This chain links TRBV27 with TRBJ1-1, with 11 bases that match TRBD1. V lost 5 bases to trimming and J lost 2 bases; unmatched junction nucleotides: 7. Germline V gives CDR1 MNHEY, CDR2 SMNVEV (reference sequence). CDR3 length: 16 residues. This CDR3 is CASSPGQGAVNTEAFF. CDR3 nucleotides: TGTGCCAGCAGTCCCGGACAGGGGGCTGTAAACACTGAAGCTTTCTTT.

This clone is a singleton in its sample. The chain has TRBV21-1 and TRBJ2-7; no DNA check was done on the table's D call, TRBD2. TRBV21-1 is deemed a pseudogene. The CDR3 length is 19 residues. CDR3 DNA sequence: TGTGCCAGCAGCAGGCCCCCTGCTGGGGGCGGGAGGATATCCTACGAGCAGTACTTC. It is translated as CASSRPPAGGGRISYEQYF.

The rearrangement uses TRBV6-1 and TRBJ2-1, with D tentatively TRBD1 (6 bases). CDR1 and CDR2 from the germline V gene are MNHNS and SASEGT. The CDR3 length is 16 residues. Trimming took 4 bases from V and 7 from J, leaving 20 bases between them. CDR3 nucleotide sequence: TGTGCCAGCAGTGTTACAGGGTCCTGGGCTGCAAATGAGCAGTTCTTC. Protein: CASSVTGSWAANEQFF.

The CDR3 nucleotides read TGTGCCAGCATAAATAGCGGGGGGGCTTACAATGAGCAGTTCTTC. Protein: CASINSGGAYNEQFF. The chain is built from TRBV25-1 and TRBJ2-1, with TRBD2 matching 11 bases. The CDR3 spans 15 residues. V trimming: 7 bases; J trimming: 4 bases; junction bases outside the gene matches: 6. Germline CDR1 reads MGHDK; CDR2 reads SYGVNS.

The rearrangement joins TRBV5-1 to TRBJ2-3, with 7 bases that match TRBD2. CDR3 length: 14 residues. The trim removed 4 bases at V and 2 bases at J, leaving 4 bases unmatched. Germline V gene lookup returns CDR1 SGHRS and CDR2 YFSETQ. As DNA, the CDR3 is TGCGCCAGCAGCACCGGGACTACCACAGATACGCAGTATTTT. The encoded protein is CASSTGTTTDTQYF. The full variable domain, with the rest looked up from reference TRBV5-1 and TRBJ2-3, is KAGVTQTPRYLIKTRGQQVTLSCSPISGHRSVSWYQQTPGQGLQFLFEYFSETQRNKGNFPGRFSGRQFSNSRSEMNVSTLELGDSALYLCASSTGTTTDTQYFGPGTRLTVL.